This TCR beta chain was found in a study of blood T cell repertoires in COVID-19. Study background: Some COVID-19 samples were acute and others convalescent; all came from the United States, Italy and Spain. In each case, the material was cDNA or gDNA derived from T cells, B-cell-depleted T cells, or PBMCs.

Trimming cost V 5 bases and J 0 bases; bases outside gene matches: 4. Germline V gene lookup returns CDR1 MNHEY and CDR2 SVGEGT. CDR3 length: 16 residues. Authors' analysis steps: The authors estimated nucleated cell counts from reference gene primer amplification. Measured with immunoSEQ multiplex PCR; TCRdb has only the in-frame clones, and not every one. V and J calls and clone size are copied from that table; D and trimming were computed from the DNA. This sample has approximately 50,000 clones; less than 80% occur once, and the top ten carry around a quarter. The sample was peripheral blood. The gene calls are TRBV6-2 or TRBV6-3 and TRBJ2-1; 10 bases align to TRBD2. The TCR sequence derives from a man aged 70-80 years with acute or convalescent COVID-19. CDR3 protein: CASSTPSGSSYNEQFF. The DNA of the CDR3 is TGTGCCAGCAGTACGCCTAGCGGGAGCTCCTACAATGAGCAGTTCTTC.